Sequencing of this TCR beta chain was carried out in a study of blood T cell repertoires in COVID-19. Study-level background: Some COVID-19 samples were acute and others convalescent; all came from the United States, Italy and Spain. PBMCs, B-cell-depleted T cells, or T cells were the source of the cDNA or gDNA that made up the material.

The CDR3 is 14 residues long. In germline, CDR1 is SGHVS, CDR2 FQNEAQ. Trimming took 1 base from V and 9 from J, leaving 13 bases between them. In the source study's methods: Nucleated cell counts were estimated from reference gene primer amplification. Measured with immunoSEQ multiplex PCR; TCRdb has only the in-frame clones, and not every one. V and J calls and clone size are those listed in that table; D and trimming were worked out from the DNA. The sample consists of about 59,000 clones, around 79% of them appearing once. The chain is built from TRBV7-8 and TRBJ2-1; D call uncertain. The source material was peripheral blood. This TCR was sampled from a woman between 45 and 60 years old with active or convalescent COVID-19. DNA of the CDR3: TGTGCCAGCAGCTTAGATCCTAGTTTCACTGAGCAGTTCTTC. Protein sequence: CASSLDPSFTEQFF.